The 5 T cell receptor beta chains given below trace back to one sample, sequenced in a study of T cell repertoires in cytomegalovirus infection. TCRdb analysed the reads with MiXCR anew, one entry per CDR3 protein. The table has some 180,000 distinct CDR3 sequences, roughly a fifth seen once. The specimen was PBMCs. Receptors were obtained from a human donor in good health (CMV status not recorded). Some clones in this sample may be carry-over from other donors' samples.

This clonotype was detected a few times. The CDR3 is CASSYPGATEAFF. CDR3 in DNA: TGTGCCAGCAGTTACCCGGGGGCCACTGAAGCTTTCTTT. The chain employs TRBV6-2 or TRBV6-3 and TRBJ1-1; the D gene is possibly TRBD1 (6 bases). Germline-derived CDR1 and CDR2 are MNHEY and SVGEGT. The CDR3 runs to 13 residues. V lost 2 bases and J lost 4, with 8 bases in between.

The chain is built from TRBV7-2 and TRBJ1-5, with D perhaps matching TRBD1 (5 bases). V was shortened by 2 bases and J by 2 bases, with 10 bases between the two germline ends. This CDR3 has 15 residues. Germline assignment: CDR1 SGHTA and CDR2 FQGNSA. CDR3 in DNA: TGTGCCAGCAGCTTAACGGGGACGGGCAATCAGCCCCAGCATTTT. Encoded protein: CASSLTGTGNQPQHF.

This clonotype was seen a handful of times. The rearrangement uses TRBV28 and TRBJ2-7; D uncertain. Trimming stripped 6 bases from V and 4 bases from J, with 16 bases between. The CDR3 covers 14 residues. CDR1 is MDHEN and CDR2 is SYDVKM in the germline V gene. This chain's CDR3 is CASSPDRIQYEQYF. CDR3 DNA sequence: TGTGCCAGCAGCCCGGACCGGATCCAGTACGAGCAGTACTTC.

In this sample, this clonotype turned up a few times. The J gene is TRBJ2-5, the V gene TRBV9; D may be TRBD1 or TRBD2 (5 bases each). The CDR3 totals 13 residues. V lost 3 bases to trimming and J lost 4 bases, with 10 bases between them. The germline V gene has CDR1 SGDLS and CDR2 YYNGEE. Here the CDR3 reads CASSAGTGETQYF. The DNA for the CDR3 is TGTGCCAGCAGCGCAGGGACGGGAGAGACCCAGTACTTC.

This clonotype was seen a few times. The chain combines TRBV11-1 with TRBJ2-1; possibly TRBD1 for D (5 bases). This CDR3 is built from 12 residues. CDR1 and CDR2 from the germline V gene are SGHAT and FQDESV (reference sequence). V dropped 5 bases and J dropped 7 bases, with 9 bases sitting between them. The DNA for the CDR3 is TGTGCCAGCAGCCATAGGGGAAATGAGCAGTTCTTC. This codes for CASSHRGNEQFF.